Each of the 15 T cell receptor beta chains below was sequenced from the same sample in a study of T-cell memory formation after mild COVID-19. TCRdb processed the 5' RACE reads anew with MiXCR; each CDR3 protein has one entry. The sample comprises about 150,000 distinct CDR3 sequences, 19% of which are singletons, and about 2% rests with the top ten. Sequenced: PBMCs or a T cell subset sorted from them (not recorded which). The receptor set was obtained from an adult woman who had mild COVID-19 (a few samples of this study predate the infection). Cell type and time point are not known.

The CDR3 reads CASSLDAGDEQYF. For the CDR3, the DNA is TGTGCCAGCAGCTTGGATGCAGGGGACGAGCAGTACTTC. This chain joins TRBV5-6 and TRBJ2-7, with D maybe TRBD1 (6 bases). The germline gives CDR1 SGHDT, CDR2 YYEEEE. V shed 0 bases and J shed 5 bases, with 9 bases lying between them. This CDR3 spans 13 amino acids.

The chain combines TRBV18 with TRBJ2-7, with TRBD2 identical over 14 bases. With 6 bases clipped from V and 6 bases from J, the junction kept 7 bases outside the gene matches. CDR1 KGHSH and CDR2 LQKENI come from the germline V gene. CDR3 length equals 15 residues. The CDR3 sequence is CASSPGTSGRGEQYF. The DNA of the CDR3 is TGTGCCAGCTCCCCCGGGACTAGCGGGAGAGGCGAGCAGTACTTC.

This chain links TRBV7-9 with TRBJ1-2; TRBD1 aligns across 7 bases. This CDR3 has 16 residues. Trimming took 0 bases from V and 4 from J; bases not matched to a gene: 8. Germline values: CDR1 SEHNR, CDR2 FQNEAQ (reference sequence). The CDR3 loop is CASSLAGGTLFYGYTF. The CDR3 region has the DNA TGTGCCAGCAGCTTAGCAGGGGGCACTTTGTTCTATGGCTACACCTTC.

About this clonotype: A much larger clone lies a single base off, so this may be a read error. The chain carries TRBV24-1 and TRBJ2-7; 7 nucleotides align to TRBD1. The J segment lost 6 bases and the V segment lost 4 bases, leaving 11 bases of the junction unmatched. The CDR3 contains 15 residues. The germline CDR1 and CDR2 sequences are KGHDR and SFDVKD. The CDR3 bases are TGTGCCACCAGTGACCCTTCGACAGGGAACAGCGAGCAGTACTTC. Protein sequence: CATSDPSTGNSEQYF.

This chain connects TRBV14 to TRBJ2-3, with 8 bases lining up with TRBD2. Trimming removed 1 base from V and 1 base from J; junction bases left unmatched: 7. This CDR3 comprises 17 residues. Germline CDR1 SGHDN, CDR2 FVKESK. The DNA of the CDR3 is TGTGCCAGCAGCCAAGTCCGCCGAGCGGGGGGCACAGATACGCAGTATTTT. Amino acid sequence: CASSQVRRAGGTDTQYF.

This clonotype has only a few counts. The rearrangement links TRBV2 to TRBJ2-1; possibly TRBD1 or TRBD2 for D (5 bases each). The CDR3 extends over 15 amino acids. Trimming pared 7 bases from V and 2 bases from J, leaving 15 bases between. Germline-derived CDR1 and CDR2 are SNHLY and FYNNEI. The CDR3 protein is CASKMQGTAYNEQFF. CDR3 DNA sequence: TGTGCCAGCAAAATGCAAGGGACGGCCTACAATGAGCAGTTCTTC. The full variable domain, with the rest looked up from reference TRBV2 and TRBJ2-1, is EPEVTQTPSHQVTQMGQEVILRCVPISNHLYFYWYRQILGQKVEFLVSFYNNEISEKSEIFDDQFSVERPDGSNFTLKIRSTKLEDSAMYFCASKMQGTAYNEQFFGPGTRLTVL.

This rearrangement joins TRBV6-4 to TRBJ1-1; perhaps TRBD1 as D (5 bases). CDR3 length equals 14 residues. Germline-derived CDR1 and CDR2 are MRHNA and SNTAGT. Trimming stripped 6 bases from V and 1 base from J, with 12 bases between. As DNA, the CDR3 is TGTGCCAGCAGATCACCAGGGAAGAACACTGAAGCTTTCTTT. Translation: CASRSPGKNTEAFF.

The chain combines TRBV7-2 with TRBJ1-2; no clear D. Per germline, CDR1 SGHTA and CDR2 FQGNSA. V lost 5 bases to trimming and J lost 6 bases, with 13 bases between them. The CDR3 is made up of 13 amino acids. Here the CDR3 DNA reads TGTGCCAGCAGCCCTTCCCGTCGGGATGGCTACACCTTC. Its protein is CASSPSRRDGYTF.

The rearrangement joins TRBV30 to TRBJ1-3; D ambiguous. CDR1 and CDR2 from the germline V gene are GTSNPN and SVGIG (reference sequence). V lost 6 bases and J 4 bases, leaving 13 bases between the germline ends. The length of the CDR3 is 13 residues. The chain's CDR3 is CACNLEAGNTIYF. The CDR3 nucleotides read TGTGCCTGCAACCTCGAGGCGGGAAACACCATATATTTT.

The V and J genes are TRBV7-6 and TRBJ2-7; D is possibly TRBD1 or TRBD2 (5 bases each). V shed 0 bases and J shed 0 bases, with 15 bases lying between them. Germline loops: CDR1 SGHVS, CDR2 FNYEAQ. The CDR3 covers 17 residues. The CDR3 sequence: CASSLASGDRSSYEQYF. The CDR3 DNA reads as TGTGCCAGCAGCTTAGCCTCCGGGGACCGTAGCTCCTACGAGCAGTACTTC.

This clonotype turned up a few times. This chain joins TRBV5-5 and TRBJ2-5; TRBD2 agrees at 9 bases. The trim removed 2 bases at V and 1 base at J, leaving 15 bases unmatched. The CDR3 covers 19 residues. Germline V gene data show CDR1 as SGHKS and CDR2 as YYEKEE (reference sequence). The CDR3 sequence: CASSFGGLAGNRFQETQYF. The CDR3 bases are TGTGCCAGCAGCTTCGGGGGGCTAGCGGGAAACCGCTTCCAAGAGACCCAGTACTTC.

This chain uses TRBV12-3 or TRBV12-4 with TRBJ1-4; possibly TRBD1 for D (5 bases). The V end was cut by 7 bases, the J end by 10 bases, with 13 bases between. This CDR3 contains 12 residues. The CDR3 bases are TGTGCCAGCACTATCACTGGGGGAAAACTGTTTTTT. Translating gives CASTITGGKLFF.

This clonotype was counted between two and nine times. The rearrangement uses TRBV12-3 or TRBV12-4 and TRBJ1-6; D remains ambiguous. The CDR3 has 19 residues. Trimming left V 3 bases short and J 0 bases short, with 18 bases between. CDR3 residues: CASSFSGIGKGSYNSPLHF. The CDR3 bases are TGTGCCAGCAGTTTTTCGGGGATCGGAAAAGGCTCCTATAATTCACCCCTCCACTTT.

The chain employs TRBV5-5 and TRBJ2-6; 7 nucleotides match TRBD1. The CDR3 is 18 amino acids. Germline values: CDR1 SGHKS, CDR2 YYEKEE (reference sequence). Unmatched junction bases numbered 8, after V lost 2 bases and J lost 0 bases. The CDR3 sequence: CASSFRRTGSSGANVLTF. CDR3 nucleotide sequence: TGTGCCAGCAGCTTTCGCCGGACAGGCAGCTCTGGGGCCAACGTCCTGACTTTC.

This clonotype was counted a few times. The chain couples TRBV29-1 to TRBJ2-2; D might be TRBD1 (6 bases). Germline lookup yields CDR1 SQVTM and CDR2 ANQGSEA. The V end lost 6 bases, the J end lost 2 bases, and 16 bases lay between the germline ends. This CDR3 has 15 residues. The CDR3 sequence is CSVRDQGSNTGELFF. The DNA of the CDR3 is TGCAGCGTACGCGACCAGGGGAGTAACACCGGGGAGCTGTTTTTT.